Detailed here is one TCR beta chain. What it binds is not known. The source of the sample is a study of cytomegalovirus exposure and HLA in healthy donors. About the research overall: Counted in an early data release were about 85 million unique TCRs from HLA-typed donors. Whole-study results and caveats: According to the study, around 150 TCR beta chains were cytomegalovirus-associated. In a later analysis, parvovirus B19, influenza, CMV and Epstein-Barr virus appeared linked to several top co-occurrence clusters.

Amplification used 60 Vbeta primers and 13 Jbeta primers. Profiled with immunoSEQ multiplex PCR; TCRdb holds only in-frame clones, not every one. The table includes about 89,000 clones, roughly 85% detected once. Sample: PBMCs. The TCR sequence derives from a man aged 35 to 55 in good health and CMV-seropositive.

The CDR3 is CASSVFGERQPQHF. The CDR3, as DNA: TGTGCCAGCAGCGTATTTGGGGAGAGGCAGCCCCAGCATTTT. The rearrangement joins TRBV9 to TRBJ1-5; D is uncertain. V lost 1 base and J lost 7, with 12 bases in between. This CDR3 comprises 14 residues. Germline V gene data show CDR1 as SGDLS and CDR2 as YYNGEE.